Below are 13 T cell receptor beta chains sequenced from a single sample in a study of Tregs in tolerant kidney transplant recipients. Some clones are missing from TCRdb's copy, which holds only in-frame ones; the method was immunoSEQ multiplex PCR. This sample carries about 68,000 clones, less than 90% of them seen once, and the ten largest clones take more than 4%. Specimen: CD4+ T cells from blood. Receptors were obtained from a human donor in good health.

The CDR3 region has the DNA TGTGCCAGCAGCCCCCGCACCACAGATACGCAGTATTTT. It encodes CASSPRTTDTQYF. The chain employs TRBV11-2 and TRBJ2-3; the D is unclear. Germline CDR1 and CDR2: SGHAT and FQNNGV. This CDR3 region has 13 residues. Trimming took off 5 bases at V and 2 bases at J, with 8 bases between the two ends. The variable domain in full, with the rest retrieved from reference TRBV11-2 and TRBJ2-3, is EAGVAQSPRYKIIEKRQSVAFWCNPISGHATLYWYQQILGQGPKLLIQFQNNGVVDDSQLPKDRFSAERLKGVDSTLKIQPAKLEDSAVYLCASSPRTTDTQYFGPGTRLTVL.

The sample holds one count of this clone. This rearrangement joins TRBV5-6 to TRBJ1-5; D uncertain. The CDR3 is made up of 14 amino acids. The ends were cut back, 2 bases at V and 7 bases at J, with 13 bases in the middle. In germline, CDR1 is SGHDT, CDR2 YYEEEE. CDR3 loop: CASSFYTELQPQHF. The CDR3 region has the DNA TGTGCCAGCAGCTTTTATACAGAACTGCAGCCCCAGCATTTT.

The CDR3 sequence: CASRSMSANGGYTF. CDR3 DNA sequence: TGCGCCAGCAGATCAATGTCGGCGAACGGCGGCTACACCTTC. V is TRBV5-1 and J is TRBJ1-2; the D is unclear. Trimming removed 5 bases from V and 8 bases from J, with 19 bases in between. Per the germline V gene, CDR1 is SGHRS and CDR2 is YFSETQ. CDR3 length: 14 amino acids.

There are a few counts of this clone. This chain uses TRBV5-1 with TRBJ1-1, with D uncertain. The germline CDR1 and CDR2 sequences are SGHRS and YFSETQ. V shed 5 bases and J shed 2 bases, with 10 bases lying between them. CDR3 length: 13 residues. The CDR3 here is CASSIEGNTEAFF. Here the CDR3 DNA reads TGCGCCAGCAGTATCGAGGGTAACACTGAAGCTTTCTTT.

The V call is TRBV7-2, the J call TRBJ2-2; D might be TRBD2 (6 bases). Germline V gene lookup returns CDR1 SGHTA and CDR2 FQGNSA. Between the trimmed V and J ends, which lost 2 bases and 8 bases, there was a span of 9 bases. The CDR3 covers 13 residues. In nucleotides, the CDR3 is TGTGCCAGCAGCTTATGGAGGGTGGGGGAGCTGTTTTTT. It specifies CASSLWRVGELFF.

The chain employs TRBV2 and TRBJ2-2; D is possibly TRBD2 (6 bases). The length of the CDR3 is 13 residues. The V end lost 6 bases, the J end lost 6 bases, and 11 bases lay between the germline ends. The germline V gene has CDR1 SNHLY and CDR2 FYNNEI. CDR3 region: CASSATRAGELFF. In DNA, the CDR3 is TGTGCCAGCAGCGCGACTAGGGCCGGGGAGCTGTTTTTT.

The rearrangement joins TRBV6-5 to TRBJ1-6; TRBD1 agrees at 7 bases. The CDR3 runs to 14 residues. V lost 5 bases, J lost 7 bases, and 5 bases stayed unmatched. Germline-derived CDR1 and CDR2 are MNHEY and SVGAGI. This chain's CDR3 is CASSRQGRNSPLHF. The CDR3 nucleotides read TGTGCCAGCAGTCGACAGGGCCGGAATTCACCCCTCCACTTT.

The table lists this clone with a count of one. The CDR3 DNA reads as TGTGCCAGCAGCTTATATACGTCGACCACAGATACGCAGTATTTT. Residues: CASSLYTSTTDTQYF. The V gene is TRBV7-3, the J gene TRBJ2-3; D remains unclear. This CDR3 is built from 15 residues. Germline V gives CDR1 SGHTA, CDR2 FQGTGA. Trimming removed 2 bases at V and 2 bases at J, with 11 bases between.

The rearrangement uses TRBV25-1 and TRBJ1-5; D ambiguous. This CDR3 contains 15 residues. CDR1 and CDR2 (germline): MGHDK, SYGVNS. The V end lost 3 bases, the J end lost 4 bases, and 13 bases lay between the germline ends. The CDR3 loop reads CASSDRLILNQPQHF. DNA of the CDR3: TGTGCCAGCAGTGATAGACTAATTCTGAATCAGCCCCAGCATTTT.

The CDR3 nucleotides are TGCAGTGCTATGGCGGACAATGAGCAGTTCTTC. It codes for CSAMADNEQFF. V usage is TRBV20-1 and J usage is TRBJ2-1; no clear D gene. V was trimmed by 4 bases and J by 5 bases, leaving 6 bases between them. The germline CDR1 and CDR2 sequences are DFQATT and SNEGSKA (reference sequence). This CDR3 contains 11 residues.

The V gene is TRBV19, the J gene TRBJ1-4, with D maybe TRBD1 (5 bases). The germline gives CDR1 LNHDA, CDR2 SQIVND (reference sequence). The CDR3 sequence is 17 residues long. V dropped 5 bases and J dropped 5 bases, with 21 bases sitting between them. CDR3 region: CASSPLGLQAGNEKLFF. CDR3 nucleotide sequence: TGTGCCAGTAGTCCCTTGGGGCTTCAAGCGGGGAATGAAAAACTGTTTTTT.

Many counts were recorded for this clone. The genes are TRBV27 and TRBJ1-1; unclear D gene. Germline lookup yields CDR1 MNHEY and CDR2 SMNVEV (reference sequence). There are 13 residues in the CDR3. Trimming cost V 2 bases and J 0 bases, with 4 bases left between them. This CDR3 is CASSLLMNTEAFF. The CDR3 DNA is TGTGCCAGCAGTTTACTGATGAACACTGAAGCTTTCTTT.

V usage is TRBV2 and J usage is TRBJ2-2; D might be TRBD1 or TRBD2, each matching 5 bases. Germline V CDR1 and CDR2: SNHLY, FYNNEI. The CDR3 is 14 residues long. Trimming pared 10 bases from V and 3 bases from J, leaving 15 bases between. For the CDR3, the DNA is TGTGCCACTGGGGGAGATCGGGACACCGGGGAGCTGTTTTTT. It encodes CATGGDRDTGELFF.